The clone carrying this TCR beta chain was detected only a few times. Antigen unknown. These data come from a study of cytomegalovirus exposure and HLA in healthy donors. Study observations and caveats: It emerged from a later analysis that several of the most significant clusters appeared to be linked to common viral pathogens.

V was shortened by 6 bases and J by 2 bases, with 16 bases between the two germline ends. This CDR3 has 14 residues. The germline CDR1 and CDR2 sequences are SQVTM and ANQGSEA. The PCR was carried out with 60 Vbeta primers and 13 Jbeta primers. Profiling relied on immunoSEQ multiplex PCR, and the TCRdb table lists in-frame clones only, not all of them. This sample has about 170,000 clones, with over 80% found just once. The sequencing input was PBMCs. The rearrangement joins TRBV29-1 to TRBJ1-2; D is undetermined. The receptor comes from a boy aged 2-15 years in good health and CMV-seronegative. CDR3 in amino acids: CSVRGGVENYGYTF. The CDR3 DNA reads TGCAGCGTCCGAGGCGGGGTGGAGAACTATGGCTACACCTTC.